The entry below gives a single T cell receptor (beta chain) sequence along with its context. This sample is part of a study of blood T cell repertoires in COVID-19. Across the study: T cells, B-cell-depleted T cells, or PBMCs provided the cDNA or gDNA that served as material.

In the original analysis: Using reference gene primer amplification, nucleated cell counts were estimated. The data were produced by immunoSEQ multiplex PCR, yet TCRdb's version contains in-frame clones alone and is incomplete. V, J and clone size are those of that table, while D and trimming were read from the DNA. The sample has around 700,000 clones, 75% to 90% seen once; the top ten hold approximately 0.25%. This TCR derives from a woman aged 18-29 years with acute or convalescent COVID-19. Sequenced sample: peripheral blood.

This CDR3 is CASRQTGLLAGANVLTF. The CDR3 coding sequence is TGTGCCAGCAGACAGACAGGGCTACTTGCTGGGGCCAACGTCCTGACTTTC. This chain links TRBV5-6 with TRBJ2-6, with 7 bases aligning to TRBD1. Unmatched junction bases numbered 10, after V lost 5 bases and J lost 2 bases. Per the germline V gene, CDR1 is SGHDT and CDR2 is YYEEEE. The CDR3 totals 17 residues.